The 3 T cell receptor beta chains presented below share a single source sample, sequenced in a study of shared clonotypes between healthy human individuals. Using immunoSEQ multiplex PCR, the repertoire was profiled, and TCRdb retains in-frame clones only, with some absent. The sample has 2 million to 3 million clones, 93% seen once; the top ten hold approximately 0.35%. Sequencing was done on a sample of naive CD4+ T cells from PBMCs. Subset defined: CD45RA+ positively selected. The receptors were sampled from a man aged 18 to 35 in good health. Some clones in this sample may be carry-over from other donors' samples.

This clone was recorded only once. The V and J genes are TRBV19 and TRBJ1-5; TRBD1 matches 8 bases. V lost 6 bases and J lost 5; bases outside the gene matches: 6. This CDR3 has 14 amino acids. The germline CDR1 and CDR2 sequences are LNHDA and SQIVND (reference sequence). Written as DNA, the CDR3 is TGTGCCAGTAGGCGACTGACAGGGGATCAGCCCCAGCATTTT. Its protein is CASRRLTGDQPQHF.

The chain uses TRBV28 and TRBJ1-5; D is ambiguous. This CDR3 spans 13 amino acids. Between the trimmed V and J ends, which lost 9 bases and 0 bases, there was a span of 9 bases. The germline V gene encodes CDR1 MDHEN and CDR2 SYDVKM. The CDR3 bases are TGTGCCAGTGGGGTCTATAGCAATCAGCCCCAGCATTTT. Translation gives CASGVYSNQPQHF.

The chain combines TRBV5-1 with TRBJ2-1, with 8 bases that match TRBD2. Germline assignment: CDR1 SGHRS and CDR2 YFSETQ. This CDR3 has 15 residues. The V gene end was trimmed by 2 bases and the J gene end by 9 bases; junction bases not matched to a gene: 10. The CDR3 reads CASSFAGGRLGEQFF. As DNA, the CDR3 is TGCGCCAGCAGCTTCGCGGGAGGACGGCTAGGTGAGCAGTTCTTC. The full variable domain, with the rest looked up from reference TRBV5-1 and TRBJ2-1, is KAGVTQTPRYLIKTRGQQVTLSCSPISGHRSVSWYQQTPGQGLQFLFEYFSETQRNKGNFPGRFSGRQFSNSRSEMNVSTLELGDSALYLCASSFAGGRLGEQFFGPGTRLTVL.